Listed below are T cell receptor beta chains from one sample, sequenced in a study of OX40 agonist ivuxolimab in advanced cancers. Method: immunoSEQ multiplex PCR; TCRdb's copy keeps in-frame clones and lacks some. The repertoire includes roughly 91,000 clones, roughly 90% of them detected once, and around 0.76% sits in the top ten. The material sequenced was CD4+ or CD8+ T cells sorted from blood, taken in a trial of the OX40 agonist ivuxolimab. Receptors originate from an adult with an advanced solid tumor such as melanoma, head and neck, liver or kidney cancer. The CDR3 runs from the conserved cysteine through the conserved F or W. Each record gives: V gene, J gene, clone size, D gene, CDR3 length, CDR3 protein, CDR3 DNA. The D gene is left open where the match is weak. Only some rows state a clone size, as once, few, many or a class for expanded clones.

V: TRBV21-1
J: TRBJ1-3
size: .
D: .
length: 18
CDR3: CASSSNRGQTSSGNTIYF
DNA: TGTGCCAGCAGCTCTAATAGGGGCCAGACAAGCTCTGGAAACACCATATATTTT

V: TRBV19
J: TRBJ1-5
size: few
D: .
length: 13
CDR3: CASRFGGDQPQHF
DNA: TGTGCCAGTAGATTCGGGGGGGATCAGCCCCAGCATTTT

V: TRBV7-2
J: TRBJ2-3
size: once
D: .
length: 13
CDR3: CASGTYLRDTQYF
DNA: TGTGCCAGCGGGACCTATTTGAGAGATACGCAGTATTTT

V: TRBV7-2
J: TRBJ2-7
size: once
D: TRBD2
length: 14
CDR3: CASTLAGGSYEQYF
DNA: TGTGCCAGCACCCTAGCGGGGGGCTCCTACGAGCAGTACTTC

V: TRBV11-3
J: TRBJ2-3
size: .
D: TRBD2
length: 14
CDR3: CASSSPEVRGVQYF
DNA: TGTGCCAGCAGCTCCCCGGAGGTGCGGGGGGTGCAGTATTTT

V: TRBV6-6
J: TRBJ1-6
size: once
D: TRBD1
length: 15
CDR3: CASRDRDSHNSPLHF
DNA: TGTGCCAGCAGAGACCGGGACAGTCACAATTCACCCCTCCACTTT

V: TRBV19
J: TRBJ2-3
size: .
D: .
length: 15
CDR3: CASSIGAASTDTQYF
DNA: TGTGCCAGTAGTATAGGGGCAGCAAGCACAGATACGCAGTATTTT

V: TRBV9
J: TRBJ1-1
size: .
D: .
length: 13
CDR3: CASSVWGNTEAFF
DNA: TGTGCCAGCAGCGTATGGGGGAACACTGAAGCTTTCTTT

V: TRBV30
J: TRBJ2-1
size: .
D: .
length: 11
CDR3: CAWSTGSEQFF
DNA: TGTGCCTGGAGTACAGGTAGTGAGCAGTTCTTC

V: TRBV18
J: TRBJ2-3
size: .
D: .
length: 13
CDR3: CASSPPGRDTQYF
DNA: TGTGCCAGCTCACCACCGGGCAGGGATACGCAGTATTTT

V: TRBV18
J: TRBJ2-3
size: .
D: .
length: 15
CDR3: CASSPQGDRVDTQYF
DNA: TGTGCCAGCTCACCACAGGGGGACCGAGTCGATACGCAGTATTTT

V: TRBV14
J: TRBJ1-3
size: .
D: .
length: 14
CDR3: CASSATGYGNTIYF
DNA: TGTGCCAGCAGCGCGACAGGTTACGGAAACACCATATATTTT

V: TRBV5-1
J: TRBJ1-1
size: .
D: .
length: 13
CDR3: CASSPGGGTEAFF
DNA: TGCGCCAGCAGCCCCGGTGGGGGTACTGAAGCTTTCTTT

V: TRBV11-2
J: TRBJ1-2
size: few
D: .
length: 14
CDR3: CASSLTRQTDGYTF
DNA: TGTGCCAGCAGCTTAACAAGACAGACGGATGGCTACACCTTC

V: TRBV28
J: TRBJ1-2
size: .
D: TRBD1
length: 15
CDR3: CASNSAGGWNYGYTF
DNA: TGTGCCAGCAACTCTGCAGGGGGCTGGAACTATGGCTACACCTTC

V: TRBV7-9
J: TRBJ1-4
size: .
D: .
length: 17
CDR3: CASSLAVGKTTNEKLFF
DNA: TGTGCCAGCAGCTTAGCTGTCGGAAAAACAACTAATGAAAAACTGTTTTTT

V: TRBV7-2
J: TRBJ2-5
size: .
D: TRBD2
length: 15
CDR3: CASSLAGLVRETQYF
DNA: TGTGCCAGCAGCTTAGCCGGACTAGTCCGGGAGACCCAGTACTTC

V: TRBV11-2
J: TRBJ2-7
size: .
D: .
length: 16
CDR3: CASSLAPGQGPYEQYF
DNA: TGTGCCAGCAGCTTAGCCCCCGGCCAGGGCCCCTACGAGCAGTACTTC

V: TRBV30
J: TRBJ2-2
size: .
D: .
length: 12
CDR3: CAVQVNTGELFF
DNA: TGTGCTGTTCAGGTTAACACCGGGGAGCTGTTTTTT

V: TRBV4-1
J: TRBJ1-4
size: .
D: TRBD1
length: 16
CDR3: CASSHGPGQKNEKLFF
DNA: TGCGCCAGCAGCCACGGGCCGGGACAGAAAAATGAAAAACTGTTTTTT

V: TRBV7-2
J: TRBJ1-1
size: .
D: .
length: 13
CDR3: CASSFPRVSEAFF
DNA: TGTGCCAGCAGCTTCCCTCGGGTTTCTGAAGCTTTCTTT

V: TRBV15
J: TRBJ1-3
size: .
D: TRBD1
length: 17
CDR3: CATSRRTGGLSGNTIYF
DNA: TGTGCCACCAGCAGACGAACAGGGGGCCTCTCTGGAAACACCATATATTTT

V: TRBV6-5
J: TRBJ2-2
size: .
D: .
length: 15
CDR3: CASRGEEGRTGELFF
DNA: TGTGCCAGCAGAGGAGAAGAAGGGCGAACCGGGGAGCTGTTTTTT

V: TRBV9
J: TRBJ2-7
size: .
D: .
length: 14
CDR3: CASSVDNRAYEQYF
DNA: TGTGCCAGCAGCGTAGATAACAGGGCCTACGAGCAGTACTTC

V: TRBV19
J: TRBJ1-5
size: .
D: TRBD1
length: 15
CDR3: CASSNGQGLGQPQHF
DNA: TGTGCCAGTAGTAACGGACAGGGGTTAGGTCAGCCCCAGCATTTT

V: TRBV9
J: TRBJ2-5
size: .
D: TRBD1
length: 16
CDR3: CASSVGTGGTQETQYF
DNA: TGTGCCAGCAGCGTAGGGACAGGGGGCACCCAAGAGACCCAGTACTTC

V: TRBV29-1
J: TRBJ2-5
size: .
D: TRBD1
length: 15
CDR3: CSVVSGGIFQETQYF
DNA: TGCAGCGTTGTGTCAGGGGGTATCTTCCAAGAGACCCAGTACTTC

V: TRBV7-6
J: TRBJ2-1
size: .
D: TRBD1
length: 16
CDR3: CASTPQSGGAYNEQFF
DNA: TGTGCCAGCACCCCACAGTCAGGGGGCGCTTACAATGAGCAGTTCTTC

V: TRBV11-1
J: TRBJ2-3
size: once
D: .
length: 15
CDR3: CASSSRPSPTDTQYF
DNA: TGTGCCAGCAGCTCGAGGCCCTCTCCCACAGATACGCAGTATTTT

V: TRBV28
J: TRBJ1-2
size: .
D: TRBD1
length: 15
CDR3: CASSLPGTANYGYTF
DNA: TGTGCCAGCAGCCTCCCCGGGACAGCCAACTATGGCTACACCTTC

V: TRBV7-2
J: TRBJ1-6
size: .
D: .
length: 17
CDR3: CASSLALLGQSNSPLHF
DNA: TGTGCCAGCAGCTTAGCATTGTTGGGACAAAGCAATTCACCCCTCCACTTT

V: TRBV28
J: TRBJ2-2
size: .
D: TRBD2
length: 15
CDR3: CASSFPAGGTGELFF
DNA: TGTGCCAGCAGTTTCCCAGCGGGGGGAACCGGGGAGCTGTTTTTT

V: TRBV7-2
J: TRBJ1-6
size: .
D: .
length: 12
CDR3: CASSPREGTLHF
DNA: TGTGCCAGCAGCCCTCGGGAGGGTACCCTCCACTTT

V: TRBV14
J: TRBJ2-7
size: .
D: .
length: 11
CDR3: CASSQLMEQYF
DNA: TGTGCCAGCAGCCAACTCATGGAGCAGTACTTC

V: TRBV29-1
J: TRBJ2-5
size: .
D: TRBD2
length: 14
CDR3: CSGQASGYQETQYF
DNA: TGCAGTGGGCAGGCTAGCGGGTACCAAGAGACCCAGTACTTC

V: TRBV6-5
J: TRBJ2-7
size: .
D: TRBD2
length: 16
CDR3: CASSYRGRGGSYEQYF
DNA: TGTGCCAGCAGTTACCGGGGCCGCGGGGGGAGCTACGAGCAGTACTTC

V: TRBV7-2
J: TRBJ1-2
size: once
D: .
length: 14
CDR3: CASSLGGRDYGYTF
DNA: TGTGCCAGCAGCTTAGGAGGGAGGGATTATGGCTACACCTTC

V: TRBV7-6
J: TRBJ2-5
size: .
D: .
length: 12
CDR3: CASSSPVETQYF
DNA: TGTGCCAGCAGCTCCCCCGTTGAGACCCAGTACTTC

V: TRBV28
J: TRBJ1-2
size: once
D: .
length: 14
CDR3: CASSYDSFGYGYTF
DNA: TGTGCCAGCAGTTATGACAGTTTTGGCTATGGCTACACCTTC

V: TRBV6-5
J: TRBJ2-1
size: .
D: .
length: 15
CDR3: CASSYSGGADNEQFF
DNA: TGTGCCAGCAGTTATTCAGGCGGGGCAGACAATGAGCAGTTCTTC

V: TRBV5-1
J: TRBJ2-1
size: .
D: TRBD2
length: 16
CDR3: CASRRPSGDLYNEQFF
DNA: TGCGCCAGCAGGAGACCGAGCGGGGACCTGTACAATGAGCAGTTCTTC

V: TRBV6-1
J: TRBJ1-4
size: few
D: .
length: 14
CDR3: CASSEGAQNEKLFF
DNA: TGTGCCAGCAGTGAGGGGGCCCAAAATGAAAAACTGTTTTTT

V: TRBV10-3
J: TRBJ1-1
size: few
D: TRBD1
length: 16
CDR3: CASRNPGQGSGSEAFF
DNA: TGTGCCTCCCGAAATCCGGGACAGGGGAGCGGATCTGAAGCTTTCTTT

V: TRBV6-6
J: TRBJ2-1
size: once
D: .
length: 14
CDR3: CASRPPNSYNEQFF
DNA: TGTGCCAGCAGGCCGCCAAACTCCTACAATGAGCAGTTCTTC

V: TRBV19
J: TRBJ1-1
size: .
D: .
length: 15
CDR3: CATLEGTGWDTEAFF
DNA: TGTGCCACCTTAGAGGGTACAGGGTGGGACACTGAAGCTTTCTTT

V: TRBV30
J: TRBJ1-4
size: .
D: TRBD1
length: 14
CDR3: CAWSVGQGSEKLFF
DNA: TGTGCCTGGAGTGTAGGACAGGGGAGTGAAAAACTGTTTTTT

V: TRBV6-4
J: TRBJ2-2
size: .
D: TRBD1
length: 14
CDR3: CASRRTGDTGELFF
DNA: TGTGCCAGCAGGAGGACAGGTGACACCGGGGAGCTGTTTTTT

V: TRBV28
J: TRBJ1-4
size: .
D: TRBD1
length: 16
CDR3: CASRPTTGPGGEKLFF
DNA: TGTGCCAGCAGACCCACCACCGGACCAGGGGGTGAAAAACTGTTTTTT

V: TRBV9
J: TRBJ1-4
size: .
D: .
length: 15
CDR3: CASSVGGGPRRKLFF
DNA: TGTGCCAGCAGCGTAGGGGGAGGTCCCCGTCGAAAACTGTTTTTT

V: TRBV18
J: TRBJ2-3
size: .
D: .
length: 14
CDR3: CASSPQPGADTQYF
DNA: TGTGCCAGCTCACCTCAGCCCGGGGCGGATACGCAGTATTTT

V: TRBV28
J: TRBJ1-2
size: .
D: .
length: 16
CDR3: CASRTGAMLINYGYTF
DNA: TGTGCCAGCAGGACAGGAGCCATGCTTATTAACTATGGCTACACCTTC

V: TRBV7-2
J: TRBJ2-7
size: .
D: .
length: 15
CDR3: CASSSPGTLSYEQYF
DNA: TGTGCCAGCAGCTCTCCCGGGACACTCTCCTACGAGCAGTACTTC

V: TRBV28
J: TRBJ1-5
size: .
D: TRBD1
length: 14
CDR3: CASSSGGAGQPQHF
DNA: TGTGCCAGCAGTTCAGGGGGCGCGGGTCAGCCCCAGCATTTT

V: TRBV4-2
J: TRBJ2-5
size: .
D: .
length: 16
CDR3: CASSQALALYQETQYF
DNA: TGTGCCAGCAGCCAAGCGCTAGCGTTGTACCAAGAGACCCAGTACTTC

V: TRBV2
J: TRBJ1-5
size: once
D: .
length: 15
CDR3: CASSVWETQGQPQHF
DNA: TGTGCCAGCAGTGTTTGGGAGACCCAGGGGCAGCCCCAGCATTTT

V: TRBV2
J: TRBJ2-3
size: .
D: TRBD1
length: 16
CDR3: CASSGLPGQGTDTQYF
DNA: TGTGCCAGCAGTGGACTACCGGGACAGGGGACAGATACGCAGTATTTT